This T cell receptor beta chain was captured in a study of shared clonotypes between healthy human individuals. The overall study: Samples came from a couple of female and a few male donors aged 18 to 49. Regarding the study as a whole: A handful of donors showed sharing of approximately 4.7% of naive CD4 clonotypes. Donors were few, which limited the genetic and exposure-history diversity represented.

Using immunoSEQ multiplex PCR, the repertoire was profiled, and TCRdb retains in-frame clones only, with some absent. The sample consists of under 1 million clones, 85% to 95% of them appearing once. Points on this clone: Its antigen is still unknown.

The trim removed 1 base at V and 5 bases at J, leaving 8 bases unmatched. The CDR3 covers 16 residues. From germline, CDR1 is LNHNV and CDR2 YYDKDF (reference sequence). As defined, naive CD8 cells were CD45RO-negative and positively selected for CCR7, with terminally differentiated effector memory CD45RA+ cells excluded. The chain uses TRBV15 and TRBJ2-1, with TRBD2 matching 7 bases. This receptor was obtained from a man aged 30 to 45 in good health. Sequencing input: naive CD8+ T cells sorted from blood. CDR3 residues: CATSRVAAGPHNEQFF. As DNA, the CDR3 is TGTGCCACCAGCAGAGTCGCAGCGGGGCCCCACAATGAGCAGTTCTTC.